This record looks at one T cell receptor beta chain sequence and its context. These data come from a study of cytomegalovirus exposure and HLA in healthy donors. Primers for the PCR totalled 60 Vbeta and 13 Jbeta. Assay used: immunoSEQ multiplex PCR; TCRdb lists only in-frame clones, some missing. The listing records fewer than 150,000 clones. Germline assignment: CDR1 SGDLS and CDR2 YYNGEE. The CDR3 is 15 amino acids. V lost 4 bases to trimming and J lost 2 bases; unmatched junction nucleotides: 6. The TCR comes from a man aged 18 to 29 in good health and CMV-seronegative. The J gene is TRBJ2-3, the V gene TRBV9; TRBD1 agrees at 8 bases. Input material: PBMCs. The CDR3, as DNA: TGTGCCAGCAGCCAAAGACAGGGGTTCACAGATACGCAGTATTTT. This gives the protein CASSQRQGFTDTQYF.